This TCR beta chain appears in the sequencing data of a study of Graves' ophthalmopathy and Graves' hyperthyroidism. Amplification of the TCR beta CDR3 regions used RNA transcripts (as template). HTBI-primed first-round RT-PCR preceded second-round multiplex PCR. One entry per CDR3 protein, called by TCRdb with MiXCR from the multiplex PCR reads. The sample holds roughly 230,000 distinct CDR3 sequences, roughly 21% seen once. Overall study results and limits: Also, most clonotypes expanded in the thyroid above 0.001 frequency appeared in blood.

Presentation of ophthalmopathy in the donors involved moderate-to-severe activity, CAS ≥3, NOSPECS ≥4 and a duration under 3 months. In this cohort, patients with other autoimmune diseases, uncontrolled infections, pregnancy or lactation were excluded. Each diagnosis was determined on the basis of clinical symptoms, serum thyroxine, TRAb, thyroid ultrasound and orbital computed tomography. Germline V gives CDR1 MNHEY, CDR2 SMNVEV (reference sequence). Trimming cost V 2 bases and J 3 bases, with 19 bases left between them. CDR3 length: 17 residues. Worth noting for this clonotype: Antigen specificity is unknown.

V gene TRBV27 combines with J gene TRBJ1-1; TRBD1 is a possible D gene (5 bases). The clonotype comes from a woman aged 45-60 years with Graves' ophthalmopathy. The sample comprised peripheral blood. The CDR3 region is CASSLVGPTAHDTEAFF. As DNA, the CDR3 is TGTGCCAGCAGTTTAGTGGGCCCGACAGCCCACGACACTGAAGCTTTCTTT.